The next 10 T cell receptor beta chains were all read from a single sample in a study of blood T cell repertoires in COVID-19. Clones were read by immunoSEQ multiplex PCR, and TCRdb kept only the in-frame ones, dropping some. The profile shows approximately 220,000 clones, more than 65% of them singletons. The sequencing sample was made of peripheral blood. These receptors came from a woman aged 30 to 39 who had recovered from COVID-19.

This chain uses TRBV7-9 with TRBJ1-2; possibly TRBD1 for D (6 bases). The V and J ends lost 6 bases and 8 bases respectively, with 16 bases between them. Per the germline V gene, CDR1 is SEHNR and CDR2 is FQNEAQ (reference sequence). This CDR3 comprises 13 residues. The CDR3 DNA follows: TGTGCCAGCAGTTTACCAGGGGAGGGCGGCTACACCTTC. This translates into CASSLPGEGGYTF.

The chain joins TRBV24-1 to TRBJ1-1; tentatively, D is TRBD1 (5 bases). This CDR3 comprises 14 residues. CDR1 and CDR2 from the germline V gene are KGHDR and SFDVKD. V was clipped by 5 bases and J by 1 base, with 10 bases between them. DNA of the CDR3: TGTGCCACCAGTGGGGGCAGCACGAACACTGAAGCTTTCTTT. Translating it yields CATSGGSTNTEAFF.

The chain is built from TRBV30 and TRBJ2-1; maybe TRBD1 (6 bases). V lost 1 base, J lost 0 bases, and 10 bases lay in between. Germline assignment: CDR1 GTSNPN and CDR2 SVGIG (reference sequence). The CDR3 is made up of 15 amino acids. CDR3 loop: CAWSGTVRSYNEQFF. The CDR3 region has the DNA TGTGCCTGGAGTGGGACAGTTCGCTCCTACAATGAGCAGTTCTTC.

The V gene is TRBV6-6, the J gene TRBJ2-7; D unresolved. This CDR3 contains 11 residues. The V end was cut by 0 bases, the J end by 7 bases, with 4 bases between. Germline CDR1 and CDR2: MNHNY and SVGAGI (reference sequence). The CDR3 region has the DNA TGTGCCAGCAGTTACTCCGGGGAGCAGTACTTC. Protein sequence: CASSYSGEQYF.

This sequence joins TRBV30 and TRBJ2-7; tentatively, D is TRBD2 (5 bases). The CDR3 is made up of 12 amino acids. Germline V gene data show CDR1 as GTSNPN and CDR2 as SVGIG (reference sequence). The CDR3 protein is CSSSSVPGAQYF. DNA of the CDR3: TGTTCATCCAGTAGCGTCCCCGGTGCGCAGTACTTC.

The V gene is TRBV7-3, the J gene TRBJ2-1; 7 bases line up with TRBD1. The germline V gene has CDR1 SGHTA and CDR2 FQGTGA. CDR3 length: 16 amino acids. The V gene end was trimmed by 7 bases and the J gene end by 2 bases; junction bases not matched to a gene: 11. The CDR3 region is CASTSMTGQPYNEQFF. The CDR3 DNA follows: TGTGCCAGCACTTCAATGACGGGACAGCCCTACAATGAGCAGTTCTTC. Full variable domain (outside the CDR3, taken from reference TRBV7-3 and TRBJ2-1): GAGVSQTPSNKVTEKGKYVELRCDPISGHTALYWYRQSLGQGPEFLIYFQGTGAADDSGLPNDRFFAVRPEGSVSTLKIQRTERGDSAVYLCASTSMTGQPYNEQFFGPGTRLTVL.

This chain links TRBV21-1 with TRBJ2-2; TRBD2, the table's D call, was not compared with the DNA. TRBV21-1 is annotated as a pseudogene. The CDR3 spans 18 residues. Here the CDR3 reads CASSKASGRAENTGELFF. The CDR3 region has the DNA TGTGCCAGCAGCAAAGCTAGCGGGAGGGCCGAGAACACCGGGGAGCTGTTTTTT.

This clone turned up a few times. The chain links TRBV28 to TRBJ2-2; D gene ambiguous. CDR1 is MDHEN and CDR2 is SYDVKM in the germline V gene. Deletions cut 5 bases from V and 6 bases from J, with 7 bases between. The CDR3 totals 12 residues. For the CDR3, the DNA is TGTGCCAGCAGTAAGCCCCCCGGGGAGCTGTTTTTT. This codes for CASSKPPGELFF.

The chain joins TRBV3-1 (or the pseudogene TRBV3-2) to TRBJ2-7; 7 nucleotides match TRBD1. This CDR3 region has 13 residues. Germline V gene lookup returns CDR1 LGHDT and CDR2 YNNKEL (reference sequence). Trimming took 5 bases from V and 0 from J; bases not matched to a gene: 1. The CDR3, as DNA: TGTGCCAGCAGCGGGGACAGCTCCTACGAGCAGTACTTC. Its translation is CASSGDSSYEQYF.

The chain uses TRBV5-4 and TRBJ2-7, with TRBD1 matching over 8 bases. The CDR3 extends over 15 amino acids. CDR1 and CDR2 from the germline V gene are SGHNT and YYREEE (reference sequence). V was pared by 4 bases and J by 6 bases, with 12 bases of the junction left unmatched. CDR3 nucleotides: TGTGCCAGCAGCGGCGGACAGGGAAAAACTCCCGAGCAGTACTTC. Its translation is CASSGGQGKTPEQYF.